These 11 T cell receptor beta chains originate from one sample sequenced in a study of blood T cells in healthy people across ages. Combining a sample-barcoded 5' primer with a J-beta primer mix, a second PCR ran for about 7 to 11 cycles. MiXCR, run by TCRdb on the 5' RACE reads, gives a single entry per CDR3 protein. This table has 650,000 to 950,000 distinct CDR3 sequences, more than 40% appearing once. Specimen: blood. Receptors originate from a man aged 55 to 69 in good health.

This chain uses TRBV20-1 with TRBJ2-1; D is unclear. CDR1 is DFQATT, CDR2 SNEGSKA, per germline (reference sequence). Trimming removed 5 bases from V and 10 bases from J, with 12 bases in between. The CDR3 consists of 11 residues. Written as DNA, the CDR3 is TGCAGTGCTGGAAAGAAAGTGGAGCAGTTCTTC. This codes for CSAGKKVEQFF.

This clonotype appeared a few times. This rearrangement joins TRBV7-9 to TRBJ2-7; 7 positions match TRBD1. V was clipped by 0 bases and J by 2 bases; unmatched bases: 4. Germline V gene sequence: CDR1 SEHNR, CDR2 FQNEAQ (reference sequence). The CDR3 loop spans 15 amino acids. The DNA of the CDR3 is TGTGCCAGCAGCTTAGCGACAGGGTTCCCCTACGAGCAGTACTTC. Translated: CASSLATGFPYEQYF.

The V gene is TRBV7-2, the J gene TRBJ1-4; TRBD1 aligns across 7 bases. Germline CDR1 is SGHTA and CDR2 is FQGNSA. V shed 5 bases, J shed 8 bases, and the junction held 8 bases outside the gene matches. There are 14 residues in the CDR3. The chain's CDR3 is CASSPYRGAEKLFF. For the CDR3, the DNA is TGTGCCAGCAGCCCCTACAGGGGCGCGGAAAAACTGTTTTTT.

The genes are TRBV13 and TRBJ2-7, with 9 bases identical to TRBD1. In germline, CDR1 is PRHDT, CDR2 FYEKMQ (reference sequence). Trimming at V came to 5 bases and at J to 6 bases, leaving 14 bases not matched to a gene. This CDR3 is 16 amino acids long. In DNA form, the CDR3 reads TGTGCCAGCAGCCTAAGGGGGACAGGGCCTCCGTGCGAGCAGTACTTC. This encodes CASSLRGTGPPCEQYF.

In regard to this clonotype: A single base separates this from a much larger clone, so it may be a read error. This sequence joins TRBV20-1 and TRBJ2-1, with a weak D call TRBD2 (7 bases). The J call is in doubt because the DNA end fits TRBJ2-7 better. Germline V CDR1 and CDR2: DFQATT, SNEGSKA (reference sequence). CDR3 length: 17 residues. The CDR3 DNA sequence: TGCAGTGCTAGAGATGCCCGGGGGCGGGGGACTTACAATGAGCAGTACTTC. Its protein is CSARDARGRGTYNEQYF.

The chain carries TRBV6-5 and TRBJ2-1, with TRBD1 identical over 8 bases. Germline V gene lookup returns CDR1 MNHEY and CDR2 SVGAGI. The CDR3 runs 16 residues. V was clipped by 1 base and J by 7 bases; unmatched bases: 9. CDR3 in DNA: TGTGCCAGCAGTTACTATGGGCGGACAGGGAGAAATGAGCAGTTCTTC. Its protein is CASSYYGRTGRNEQFF.

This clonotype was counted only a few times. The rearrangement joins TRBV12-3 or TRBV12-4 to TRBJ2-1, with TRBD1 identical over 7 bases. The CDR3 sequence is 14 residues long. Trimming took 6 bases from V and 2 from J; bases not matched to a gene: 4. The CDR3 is CASRQTGAYNEQFF. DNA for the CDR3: TGTGCCAGCAGACAAACAGGGGCCTACAATGAGCAGTTCTTC.

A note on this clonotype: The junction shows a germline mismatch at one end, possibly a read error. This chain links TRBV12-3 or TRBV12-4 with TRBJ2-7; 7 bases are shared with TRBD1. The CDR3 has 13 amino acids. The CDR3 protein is CASRRQGVYGQYF. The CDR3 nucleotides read TGTGCCAGCCGGAGACAGGGAGTCTACGGGCAGTACTTC.

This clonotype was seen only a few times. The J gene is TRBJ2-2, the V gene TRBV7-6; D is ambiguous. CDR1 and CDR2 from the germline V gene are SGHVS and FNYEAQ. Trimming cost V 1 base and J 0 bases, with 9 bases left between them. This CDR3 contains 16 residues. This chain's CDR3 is CASSLGNPPNTGELFF. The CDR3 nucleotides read TGTGCCAGCAGCTTAGGGAACCCCCCGAACACCGGGGAGCTGTTTTTT.

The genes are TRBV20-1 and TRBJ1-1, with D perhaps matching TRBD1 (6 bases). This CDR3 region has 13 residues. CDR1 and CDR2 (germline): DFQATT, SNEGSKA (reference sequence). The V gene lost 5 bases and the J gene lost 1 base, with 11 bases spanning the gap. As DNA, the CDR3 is TGCAGTGCTTGGACAGTTCAGAACACTGAAGCTTTCTTT. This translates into CSAWTVQNTEAFF.

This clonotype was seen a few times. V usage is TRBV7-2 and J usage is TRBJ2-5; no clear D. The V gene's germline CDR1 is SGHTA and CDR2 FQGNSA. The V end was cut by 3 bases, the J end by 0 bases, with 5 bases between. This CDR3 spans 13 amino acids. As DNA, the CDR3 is TGTGCCAGCAGCTTTAGTGACCAAGAGACCCAGTACTTC. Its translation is CASSFSDQETQYF.